A single sample is the source of the 2 T cell receptor beta chains below, sequenced in a study of lymphopenia after photon versus proton radiotherapy (dated by TCRdb to 2018 to 2020). The protocol used for the library was the immunoSEQ multiplex PCR assay. TCRdb's version of the immuneACCESS table is confined to in-frame rearrangements and falls short of the full clone set. An unresolved V gene accounts for under half of the shortfall where checked; the remainder is of unknown origin. This sample comprises some 70,000 clones, about 87% of them detected only once. The ten largest clonotypes hold 10% to 11% of the sample. The material was peripheral blood, obtained from a patient treated with proton-based radiotherapy. The receptors originated from an elderly man with esophageal cancer.

This rearrangement joins TRBV7-9 to TRBJ1-2; TRBD1 is a possible D gene (5 bases). The germline CDR1 and CDR2 sequences are SEHNR and FQNEAQ (reference sequence). This CDR3 contains 14 residues. Trimming stripped 2 bases from V and 8 bases from J, with 15 bases between. The CDR3 spells CASSLTGALGGYTF. The CDR3 region has the DNA TGTGCCAGCAGCTTAACAGGAGCCTTGGGGGGCTACACCTTC.

The chain has TRBV7-6 and TRBJ2-5; 9 bases agree with TRBD2. CDR3 length: 16 amino acids. J lost 7 bases, V lost 4 bases, and 13 bases had no gene match. Germline V lookup: CDR1 SGHVS, CDR2 FNYEAQ. CDR3 sequence: CASSSPWAGGPGTQYF. The CDR3 region has the DNA TGTGCCAGCAGCTCCCCCTGGGCGGGGGGGCCGGGGACCCAGTACTTC.